What follows is one TCR beta chain and its context. Its antigen is currently unknown. The germline gene is not matched at one end of the junction; a read error may be the cause. Three rounds of nested PCR, following a modified ARM-PCR protocol, produced the TCRbeta library. In TCRdb, the multiplex PCR reads were re-called with MiXCR into one record per CDR3 protein. The sample lists roughly 90,000 distinct CDR3 sequences, more than 65% occurring once. These data come from a study of tumor and adjacent non-tumor tissue in lung cancer. Background on the study: The cohort had about twelve adenocarcinoma, a couple of squamous cell and 1 small cell patients. Samples averaged about 3.8 million productive TCRbeta reads each.

Whole-study findings and limits: Patients with more diverse tumor TCRs had worse survival. Significantly higher TCR diversity was found in tumor than normal lung.

The CDR3 runs 17 residues. Germline lookup yields CDR1 MNHEY and CDR2 SVGEGT. RNA was extracted from bulk tissue without any cell sorting. The normal lung tissue was taken more than 3 cm from the tumor edge. Sequencing was done on a sample of distant non-tumor lung tissue. The clonotype was recovered from a woman aged 50 to 65 with non-small cell lung cancer. The chain links TRBV6-2 or TRBV6-3 to TRBJ2-3; unclear D gene. The CDR3 DNA sequence: TGTGTCAGCAGTTACCCTGAGACGGAAGCCTACACAGATACGCAGTATTTT. It codes for CVSSYPETEAYTDTQYF.